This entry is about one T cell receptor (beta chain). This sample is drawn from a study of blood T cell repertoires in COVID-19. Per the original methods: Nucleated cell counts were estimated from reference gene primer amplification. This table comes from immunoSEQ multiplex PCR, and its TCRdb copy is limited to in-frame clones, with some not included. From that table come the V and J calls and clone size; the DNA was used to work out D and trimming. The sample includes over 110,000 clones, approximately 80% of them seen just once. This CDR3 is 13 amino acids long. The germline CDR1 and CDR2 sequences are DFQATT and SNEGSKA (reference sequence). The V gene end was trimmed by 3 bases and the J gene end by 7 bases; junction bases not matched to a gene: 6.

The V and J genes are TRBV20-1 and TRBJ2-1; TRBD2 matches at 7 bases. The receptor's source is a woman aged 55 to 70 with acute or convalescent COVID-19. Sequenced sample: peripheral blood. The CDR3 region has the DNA TGCAGTGCTAGTGTTCTAGCGGTTAATGAGCAGTTCTTC. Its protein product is CSASVLAVNEQFF.